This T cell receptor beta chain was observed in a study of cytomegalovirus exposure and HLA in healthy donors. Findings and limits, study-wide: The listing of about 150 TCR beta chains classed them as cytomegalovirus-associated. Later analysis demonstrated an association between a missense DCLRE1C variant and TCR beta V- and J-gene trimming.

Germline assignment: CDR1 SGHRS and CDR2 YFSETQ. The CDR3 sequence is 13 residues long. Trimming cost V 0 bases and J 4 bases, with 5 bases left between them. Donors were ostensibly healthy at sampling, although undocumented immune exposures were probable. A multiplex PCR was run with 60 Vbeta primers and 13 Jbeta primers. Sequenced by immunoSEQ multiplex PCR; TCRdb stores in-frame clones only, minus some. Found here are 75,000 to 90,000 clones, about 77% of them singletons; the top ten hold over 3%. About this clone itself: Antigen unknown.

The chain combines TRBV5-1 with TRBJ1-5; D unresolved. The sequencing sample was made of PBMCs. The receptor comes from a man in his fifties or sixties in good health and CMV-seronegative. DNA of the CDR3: TGCGCCAGCAGCTTGGACTTAAATCAGCCCCAGCATTTT. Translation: CASSLDLNQPQHF.